This passage covers 21 T cell receptor beta chains from one sample sequenced in a study of T cell changes during pregnancy in multiple sclerosis (dated by TCRdb to the late 2010s). The library came from the immunoSEQ multiplex PCR assay. The clones in this table, taken by TCRdb from immuneACCESS, are in-frame only. Not every clone is retained; where verified, under half of the shortfall comes from an unresolved V gene, and the cause of the rest is unknown. Present in this sample are about 69,000 clones, about 88% of which were seen just once. The ten largest clonotypes hold less than 3.5% of the sample. This specimen consisted of peripheral blood, obtained before pregnancy. These receptor sequences come from a female donor with multiple sclerosis, enrolled in a pregnancy study.

The chain recombines TRBV20-1 with TRBJ2-3; D not resolved. The CDR3 runs 10 residues. The V and J ends lost 6 bases and 2 bases respectively, with 3 bases between them. Germline V gene data show CDR1 as DFQATT and CDR2 as SNEGSKA (reference sequence). CDR3 nucleotide sequence: TGCAGTGCCATCACAGATACGCAGTATTTT. It translates to CSAITDTQYF.

The chain links TRBV6-5 to TRBJ2-7; TRBD1 matches at 9 bases. The CDR3 contains 14 residues. Germline V gene sequence: CDR1 MNHEY, CDR2 SVGAGI. V shed 5 bases and J 0 bases; nucleotides not matched to a gene: 2. CDR3 in amino acids: CASSPGQGSYEQYF. Here the CDR3 DNA reads TGTGCCAGCAGTCCGGGACAGGGCTCCTACGAGCAGTACTTC.

The chain is built from TRBV2 and TRBJ2-3; D might be TRBD1 (5 bases). The CDR3 loop spans 15 amino acids. Germline V gives CDR1 SNHLY, CDR2 FYNNEI. V was clipped by 4 bases and J by 3 bases, with 14 bases between them. CDR3 protein: CASSVRASTTDTQYF. CDR3 DNA: TGTGCCAGCAGTGTCAGGGCATCAACGACAGATACGCAGTATTTT.

The genes are TRBV6-1 and TRBJ1-1, with D possibly being TRBD1 (5 bases). The CDR3 has 14 amino acids. V was pared by 5 bases and J by 6 bases, with 16 bases between. The germline CDR1 and CDR2 sequences are MNHNS and SASEGT. CDR3 coding DNA: TGTGCCAGCAGTACCCGCGGAGGGGAATCTGAAGCTTTCTTT. It yields the protein CASSTRGGESEAFF.

J is TRBJ1-1 and V is TRBV7-8, with a possible D match to TRBD1 (6 bases). Germline lookup yields CDR1 SGHVS and CDR2 FQNEAQ. This CDR3 comprises 14 residues. The V and J ends lost 3 bases and 10 bases respectively, with 18 bases between them. CDR3 in DNA: TGTGCCAGCAGCTTTCCGGGACAACTGAGACCAGCTTTCTTT. Translation gives CASSFPGQLRPAFF.

This clone was detected once. V and J are TRBV4-3 and TRBJ2-2; 9 bases are a match to TRBD2. J gave up 5 bases and V 4 bases, and 11 bases lay outside the gene matches. The CDR3 covers 17 residues. Per germline, CDR1 LGHNA and CDR2 YSLEER. For the CDR3, the DNA is TGCGCCAGCAGCCCAAGCTACCCCGCGGGGGGGACCGGGGAGCTGTTTTTT. Its translation: CASSPSYPAGGTGELFF.

J is TRBJ2-3 and V is TRBV6-5; D remains unclear. V was pared by 0 bases and J by 3 bases, with 10 bases between. Germline lookup yields CDR1 MNHEY and CDR2 SVGAGI. There are 15 residues in the CDR3. CDR3 coding DNA: TGTGCCAGCAGTTACTCCCGCGGAGAAACAGATACGCAGTATTTT. It is translated as CASSYSRGETDTQYF.

The CDR3 coding sequence is TGTGCCAGCAGTCCACAGGGTTACAATCAGCCCCAGCATTTT. Residues: CASSPQGYNQPQHF. The chain combines TRBV5-5 with TRBJ1-5; maybe TRBD1 (6 bases). Germline loops: CDR1 SGHKS, CDR2 YYEKEE (reference sequence). CDR3 length: 14 amino acids. V was cut by 5 bases and J by 3 bases, with 12 bases left in between. The variable domain in full, completed from reference TRBV5-5 and TRBJ1-5, reads DAGVTQSPTHLIKTRGQQVTLRCSPISGHKSVSWYQQVLGQGPQFIFQYYEKEERGRGNFPDRFSARQFPNYSSELNVNALLLGDSALYLCASSPQGYNQPQHFGDGTRLSIL.

This sequence joins TRBV2 and TRBJ1-1, with D perhaps matching TRBD1 (5 bases). V was pared by 6 bases and J by 1 base, with 12 bases between. This CDR3 region has 14 residues. CDR1 SNHLY and CDR2 FYNNEI come from the germline V gene. The CDR3 sequence is CASRDLTANTEAFF. CDR3 nucleotide sequence: TGTGCCAGCAGGGACCTGACAGCGAACACTGAAGCTTTCTTT. Looking up the rest from reference TRBV2 and TRBJ1-1 gives the full variable domain: EPEVTQTPSHQVTQMGQEVILRCVPISNHLYFYWYRQILGQKVEFLVSFYNNEISEKSEIFDDQFSVERPDGSNFTLKIRSTKLEDSAMYFCASRDLTANTEAFFGQGTRLTVV.

The chain recombines TRBV19 with TRBJ1-2; TRBD1 aligns across 9 bases. The CDR3 is 15 amino acids. Germline V gene data show CDR1 as LNHDA and CDR2 as SQIVND (reference sequence). V dropped 2 bases and J dropped 6; count of bases not matched to a gene: 7. The CDR3 loop reads CASSISGQGSHGYTF. The CDR3 DNA follows: TGTGCCAGTAGTATAAGTGGACAGGGGAGTCATGGCTACACCTTC. Based on the CDR3 plus reference TRBV19 and TRBJ1-2, the full variable domain is DGGITQSPKYLFRKEGQNVTLSCEQNLNHDAMYWYRQDPGQGLRLIYYSQIVNDFQKGDIAEGYSVSREKKESFPLTVTSAQKNPTAFYLCASSISGQGSHGYTFGSGTRLTVV.

V is TRBV19 and J is TRBJ1-5; 9 nucleotides agree with TRBD1. From germline, CDR1 is LNHDA and CDR2 SQIVND (reference sequence). The CDR3 covers 18 residues. The trim removed 8 bases at V and 3 bases at J, leaving 17 bases unmatched. The CDR3 DNA reads TGTGCCAGTGTCCGCGGGACAGGGAAAAAGTGGAACAATCAGCCCCAGCATTTT. Protein sequence: CASVRGTGKKWNNQPQHF.

This chain connects TRBV30 to TRBJ2-5; TRBD2 matches at 10 bases. Gene TRBJ2-7 matches the end of the DNA better, so the J call may be wrong. The germline V gene encodes CDR1 GTSNPN and CDR2 SVGIG (reference sequence). CDR3 size: 13 residues. CDR3 in DNA: TGTGCCTGGAAGACTAGCGGGTCCTACGAGCAGTACTTC. Amino acids: CAWKTSGSYEQYF.

The gene calls are TRBV19 and TRBJ1-1; no clear D gene. The germline CDR1 and CDR2 sequences are LNHDA and SQIVND (reference sequence). The CDR3 has 14 residues. Trimming pared 1 base from V and 3 bases from J, leaving 9 bases between. The CDR3 nucleotides read TGTGCCAGTAGTATAGGGAGCGGCTACACTGAAGCTTTCTTT. Translation: CASSIGSGYTEAFF. The full variable domain, with the rest looked up from reference TRBV19 and TRBJ1-1, is DGGITQSPKYLFRKEGQNVTLSCEQNLNHDAMYWYRQDPGQGLRLIYYSQIVNDFQKGDIAEGYSVSREKKESFPLTVTSAQKNPTAFYLCASSIGSGYTEAFFGQGTRLTVV.

There are a few counts of this clone. The rearrangement joins TRBV2 to TRBJ2-5; D possibly corresponds to TRBD2 (6 bases). Germline assignment: CDR1 SNHLY and CDR2 FYNNEI. Trimming took off 4 bases at V and 4 bases at J, with 13 bases between the two ends. The CDR3 consists of 14 residues. The CDR3 sequence: CASSGDRGRETQYF. DNA of the CDR3: TGTGCCAGCAGTGGTGACCGGGGGAGAGAGACCCAGTACTTC.

CDR3 in DNA: TGTGCCAGCAGTTACAACAGGGGGCGAGAGCAGTACTTC. This codes for CASSYNRGREQYF. The chain couples TRBV6-5 to TRBJ2-7, with 9 positions matching TRBD1. The CDR3 consists of 13 residues. V lost 2 bases, J lost 7 bases, and 3 bases stayed unmatched. Germline CDR1 reads MNHEY; CDR2 reads SVGAGI.

The rearrangement joins TRBV7-9 to TRBJ1-2; 9 bases line up with TRBD1. V lost 5 bases to trimming and J lost 4 bases; unmatched junction nucleotides: 2. Germline CDR1 and CDR2: SEHNR and FQNEAQ (reference sequence). CDR3 length: 13 amino acids. CDR3 sequence reads: CASSPDRGYGYTF. The CDR3 region has the DNA TGTGCCAGCAGCCCGGACAGGGGCTATGGCTACACCTTC.

This clone was found once. V usage is TRBV10-3 and J usage is TRBJ1-4, with 7 bases identical to TRBD1. Losses at the gene ends were 10 bases for V and 0 bases for J; bases not matched to a gene: 2. Germline assignment: CDR1 ENHRY and CDR2 SYGVKD. This CDR3 spans 13 amino acids. The CDR3 protein is CATGQATNEKLFF. CDR3 bases: TGTGCCACAGGACAGGCAACTAATGAAAAACTGTTTTTT.

The V call is TRBV5-1, the J call TRBJ2-3; 14 bases line up with TRBD2. This CDR3 comprises 18 residues. Germline trimming cut 4 bases from V and 2 bases from J; bases unmatched to any gene: 9. The germline gives CDR1 SGHRS, CDR2 YFSETQ. CDR3 nucleotide sequence: TGCGCCAGCAGCCCCGGACTAGCGGGAGGTCTACCCACAGATACGCAGTATTTT. Translating it yields CASSPGLAGGLPTDTQYF.

This clone appeared a few times. The chain couples TRBV6-5 to TRBJ1-4; 9 bases fit TRBD1. The V segment lost 8 bases and the J segment 4 bases; nucleotides outside the gene matches: 5. Per germline, CDR1 MNHEY and CDR2 SVGAGI. CDR3 size: 14 residues. DNA for the CDR3: TGTGCCAGCCGCTCGACAGGGGGTAATGAAAAACTGTTTTTT. Protein: CASRSTGGNEKLFF.

CDR3 sequence reads: CASSLLPTGTYGYTF. CDR3 nucleotides: TGTGCCAGCAGCTTACTACCGACAGGGACCTATGGCTACACCTTC. J is TRBJ1-2 and V is TRBV7-3; 7 bases map to TRBD1. The CDR3 spans 15 residues. From germline, CDR1 is SGHTA and CDR2 FQGTGA. V shed 2 bases, J shed 4 bases, and the junction held 7 bases outside the gene matches.

This clone was counted only a few times. The V and J genes are TRBV7-8 and TRBJ2-1; TRBD2 agrees at 7 bases. J lost 11 bases, V lost 1 base, and 8 bases had no gene match. There are 14 residues in the CDR3. Germline V CDR1 and CDR2: SGHVS, FQNEAQ. This CDR3 reads CASSLEGLGSQQFF. The DNA for the CDR3 is TGTGCCAGCAGCTTAGAAGGACTAGGTTCGCAGCAGTTCTTC. Variable domain in full (rest from reference TRBV7-8 and TRBJ2-1): GAGVSQSPRYKVAKRGQDVALRCDPISGHVSLFWYQQALGQGPEFLTYFQNEAQLDKSGLPSDRFFAERPEGSVSTLKIQRTQQEDSAVYLCASSLEGLGSQQFFGPGTRLTVL.